These 3 T cell receptor beta chains share one sample of origin, sequenced in a study of T-cell memory formation after mild COVID-19. Each CDR3 protein is one row after TCRdb ran MiXCR on the 5' RACE reads. The sample records approximately 480,000 distinct CDR3 sequences, 15% to 20% being singletons. Specimen: PBMCs or a T cell subset sorted from them (not recorded which). The source is an adult woman who had mild COVID-19 (a few samples of this study predate the infection). Cell type and time point are not known.

The CDR3: CASSSASSYAGQETQYF. The CDR3 bases are TGTGCCAGCAGTTCCGCATCGTCGTATGCAGGACAAGAGACCCAGTACTTC. The chain uses TRBV7-6 and TRBJ2-5; unclear D gene. The CDR3 consists of 17 residues. V lost 6 bases and J 2 bases, leaving 22 bases between the germline ends. Looked up from germline, CDR1 is SGHVS and CDR2 is FNYEAQ.

This clonotype was counted only a few times. The V and J genes are TRBV29-1 and TRBJ1-2, with D uncertain. V was cut by 4 bases and J by 7 bases, with 13 bases left in between. Germline V lookup: CDR1 SQVTM, CDR2 ANQGSEA. This CDR3 contains 12 residues. The CDR3 here is CSVGGFTAGYTF. The CDR3 region has the DNA TGCAGCGTTGGGGGTTTCACTGCTGGCTACACCTTC. The full variable domain, completed using reference TRBV29-1 and TRBJ1-2, is SAVISQKPSRDICQRGTSLTIQCQVDSQVTMMFWYRQQPGQSLTLIATANQGSEATYESGFVIDKFPISRPNLTFSTLTVSNMSPEDSSIYLCSVGGFTAGYTFGSGTRLTVV.

This clonotype appeared a few times. The junction departs from germline at one end; a sequencing error may be responsible. The rearrangement joins TRBV10-3 to TRBJ1-5; tentatively, D is TRBD1 (6 bases). Germline assignment: CDR1 ENHRY and CDR2 SYGVKD. The length of the CDR3 is 13 residues. The CDR3: CAISEYREGAQRF. CDR3 in DNA: TGTGCCATCAGTGAATACAGGGAAGGGGCCCAGCGTTTT.